This T cell receptor (beta chain) was identified during a study of T cell responses to AZD1222 COVID-19 vaccine. Study-level points and caveats: AZD1222 recipients seropositive at baseline numbered only five to seven. None of the repertoires were sampled until the peak T cell response had passed. Most donors were white British, females outnumbered males, and clonal diversity was possibly underestimated.

CDR3 length: 13 residues. V lost 6 bases to trimming and J lost 10 bases; unmatched junction nucleotides: 5. Germline CDR1 and CDR2: MNHEY and SVGAGI. Measured with immunoSEQ multiplex PCR; TCRdb has only the in-frame clones, and not every one. In the table there are fewer than 120,000 clones, about 85% of which are singletons. On this clone itself: Antigen specificity is unknown.

The sequencing here drew on peripheral blood, taken on day 0 of AZD1222 vaccination. This chain connects TRBV6-5 to TRBJ1-6; 8 nucleotides align to TRBD1. This TCR was recovered from an adult in good health. Written as DNA, the CDR3 is TGTGCCAGCAGCAGGGGGCGCGGCTCACCCCTCCACTTT. Its translation: CASSRGRGSPLHF.